A single sample is the source of the 23 T cell receptor beta chains below, sequenced in a study of cytomegalovirus exposure and HLA in healthy donors. The PCR made use of 60 Vbeta and 13 Jbeta primers. Some clones are missing from TCRdb's copy, which holds only in-frame ones; the method was immunoSEQ multiplex PCR. The data contain more than 150,000 clones, roughly nine tenths of them singletons. The sequenced sample was PBMCs. The receptors derive from a girl under two years old in good health and CMV-seronegative.

This chain links TRBV21-1 with TRBJ1-2; the listed D gene, TRBD1, was not tested against the DNA. TRBV21-1 is a pseudogene. The CDR3 is made up of 21 amino acids. This CDR3 is CASSKGRDRGRIRPPAYGYTF. The CDR3 DNA reads as TGTGCCAGCAGCAAAGGCCGGGACAGGGGGCGCATACGCCCCCCAGCCTATGGCTACACCTTC.

The gene calls are TRBV5-6 and TRBJ1-5; TRBD1 agrees at 9 bases. The CDR3 runs 14 residues. CDR1 and CDR2 from the germline V gene are SGHDT and YYEEEE. The V and J ends lost 5 bases and 7 bases, in that order; junction bases with no gene match: 7. Here the CDR3 reads CASSLTGGIQPQHF. CDR3 DNA sequence: TGTGCCAGCAGTTTGACAGGGGGGATACAGCCCCAGCATTTT.

This clone was detected only a few times. The genes are TRBV27 and TRBJ2-3; TRBD2 matches at 11 bases. Germline V gene data show CDR1 as MNHEY and CDR2 as SMNVEV (reference sequence). Losses at the gene ends were 3 bases for V and 2 bases for J; bases not matched to a gene: 13. CDR3 length: 19 amino acids. In DNA, the CDR3 is TGTGCCAGCAGTTTCACACAACCCCTAGCGGGGGGATACACAGATACGCAGTATTTT. Amino acids: CASSFTQPLAGGYTDTQYF.

The chain carries TRBV29-1 and TRBJ1-1; D ambiguous. Trimming left V 3 bases short and J 5 bases short, with 13 bases between. Germline lookup yields CDR1 SQVTM and CDR2 ANQGSEA. This CDR3 has 13 residues. The CDR3 here is CSVEYSLITEAFF. Here the CDR3 DNA reads TGCAGCGTTGAGTACAGCCTGATTACTGAAGCTTTCTTT. Complete variable domain (other parts from reference TRBV29-1 and TRBJ1-1): SAVISQKPSRDICQRGTSLTIQCQVDSQVTMMFWYRQQPGQSLTLIATANQGSEATYESGFVIDKFPISRPNLTFSTLTVSNMSPEDSSIYLCSVEYSLITEAFFGQGTRLTVV.

The CDR3 DNA reads TGCGCCAGCAGCTTTTCGGGGTTCGGTGAAGATACGCAGTATTTT. Protein: CASSFSGFGEDTQYF. The chain uses TRBV5-1 and TRBJ2-3, with D maybe TRBD2 (5 bases). Germline-derived CDR1 and CDR2 are SGHRS and YFSETQ. The CDR3 consists of 15 residues. V lost 2 bases and J 5 bases, leaving 15 bases between the germline ends.

This chain connects TRBV6-5 to TRBJ2-5; 7 positions match TRBD2. This CDR3 spans 16 amino acids. Germline lookup yields CDR1 MNHEY and CDR2 SVGAGI. J lost 2 bases, V lost 0 bases, and 6 bases had no gene match. DNA for the CDR3: TGTGCCAGCAGTTACTCCCGGACTAGGTCACAAGAGACCCAGTACTTC. Protein sequence: CASSYSRTRSQETQYF.

The sample holds one count of this clone. The genes are TRBV6-5 and TRBJ2-3; 7 nucleotides agree with TRBD1. CDR3 size: 13 residues. With V trimmed by 6 bases and J by 8 bases, 8 bases remained unmatched. Germline CDR1 is MNHEY and CDR2 is SVGAGI. CDR3 region: CASSVRDSSTQYF. In DNA, the CDR3 is TGTGCCAGCAGCGTCCGGGACAGCAGTACGCAGTATTTT.

This chain links TRBV6-5 with TRBJ1-5; 7 nucleotides match TRBD1. Trimming cost V 5 bases and J 3 bases; bases outside gene matches: 4. This CDR3 contains 14 residues. Per germline, CDR1 MNHEY and CDR2 SVGAGI. CDR3 DNA: TGTGCCAGCAGTCACGACAGGGACAATCAGCCCCAGCATTTT. Residues: CASSHDRDNQPQHF.

The chain is built from TRBV6-5 and TRBJ1-2; TRBD1 agrees at 9 bases. V shed 6 bases and J 13 bases; nucleotides not matched to a gene: 15. The germline V gene encodes CDR1 MNHEY and CDR2 SVGAGI. This CDR3 contains 14 residues. The CDR3 nucleotides read TGTGCCAGCAGCTACATATCCGGGACAGGGCAGGTCACCTTC. Its translation: CASSYISGTGQVTF.

The rearrangement links TRBV11-1 to TRBJ2-1, with TRBD2 identical over 10 bases. This CDR3 has 17 residues. Per germline, CDR1 SGHAT and CDR2 FQDESV (reference sequence). V was pared by 5 bases and J by 8 bases, with 15 bases of the junction left unmatched. The CDR3 protein is CASSRPTSGYNSDEQFF. The CDR3 DNA reads as TGTGCCAGCAGCCGTCCGACTAGCGGGTACAATAGCGATGAGCAGTTCTTC.

This chain links TRBV11-2 with TRBJ1-4; tentatively, D is TRBD1 (6 bases). The V gene lost 1 base and the J gene lost 11 bases, with 17 bases spanning the gap. Germline V gene lookup returns CDR1 SGHAT and CDR2 FQNNGV. The CDR3 is made up of 15 amino acids. The CDR3 bases are TGTGCCAGCAGCTTAGTGAATGGGTCAGGGGATAAACTGTTTTTT. It specifies CASSLVNGSGDKLFF.

CDR3 nucleotide sequence: TGTGCCAGCAGTTACCAACCTGGGAACCTCGGGACAAAGCAGTTCTTC. Amino acid sequence: CASSYQPGNLGTKQFF. The genes are TRBV6-5 and TRBJ2-1; possible D gene TRBD1, 6 bases. Trimming took off 2 bases at V and 11 bases at J, with 22 bases between the two ends. The CDR3 is 16 amino acids. In germline, CDR1 is MNHEY, CDR2 SVGAGI.

The chain recombines TRBV19 with TRBJ2-1, with D tentatively TRBD1 (5 bases). In germline, CDR1 is LNHDA, CDR2 SQIVND (reference sequence). V gave up 0 bases and J gave up 10 bases, with 28 bases separating them. This CDR3 has 19 amino acids. The CDR3: CASSIERGGGPFDAREQFF. CDR3 bases: TGTGCCAGTAGTATAGAAAGGGGTGGCGGCCCCTTCGATGCGCGAGAGCAGTTCTTC.

This sequence joins TRBV7-9 and TRBJ1-2; TRBD1 is a possible D gene (6 bases). V dropped 5 bases and J dropped 4 bases, with 17 bases sitting between them. There are 15 residues in the CDR3. Germline CDR1 and CDR2: SEHNR and FQNEAQ (reference sequence). The CDR3 here is CASSHSQGAGYGYTF. The DNA for the CDR3 is TGTGCCAGCAGCCATTCACAGGGTGCCGGCTATGGCTACACCTTC.

The chain is built from TRBV9 and TRBJ1-3; D call uncertain. The V and J ends lost 4 bases and 5 bases respectively, with 7 bases between them. This CDR3 spans 12 amino acids. From germline, CDR1 is SGDLS and CDR2 YYNGEE. The CDR3, as DNA: TGTGCCAGCAGCAGATGGCGAAACACCATATATTTT. Protein product: CASSRWRNTIYF.

The rearrangement links TRBV4-1 to TRBJ1-2; TRBD1 aligns across 7 bases. Germline CDR1 and CDR2: MGHRA and YSYEKL. The CDR3 contains 17 residues. Trimming took 0 bases from V and 5 from J; bases not matched to a gene: 12. This CDR3 is CASSQDIGGVFQYGYTF. In DNA, the CDR3 is TGCGCCAGCAGCCAAGATATAGGGGGCGTTTTTCAGTATGGCTACACCTTC.

The chain couples TRBV7-9 to TRBJ2-7; the match to TRBD1 covers 7 bases. The V and J ends lost 3 bases and 7 bases, in that order; junction bases with no gene match: 6. The germline CDR1 and CDR2 sequences are SEHNR and FQNEAQ (reference sequence). The CDR3 length is 13 residues. The CDR3 DNA follows: TGTGCCAGCAGCTTCGGACAGGCTTGGGAGCAGTACTTC. This encodes CASSFGQAWEQYF.

The chain is built from TRBV6-1 and TRBJ2-7; 9 bases line up with TRBD1. Trimming cost V 3 bases and J 0 bases; bases outside gene matches: 0. Germline loops: CDR1 MNHNS, CDR2 SASEGT. The CDR3 spans 14 residues. This CDR3 reads CASSEGQGSYEQYF. The CDR3 DNA follows: TGTGCCAGCAGTGAGGGACAGGGCTCCTACGAGCAGTACTTC.

The CDR3: CASSFRGHGYGYTF. The CDR3 DNA reads as TGTGCCAGCAGCTTTAGGGGGCACGGCTATGGCTACACCTTC. The V call is TRBV5-6, the J call TRBJ1-2; TRBD1 matches 7 bases. Looked up from germline, CDR1 is SGHDT and CDR2 is YYEEEE. This CDR3 is 14 amino acids long. V dropped 2 bases and J dropped 4; count of bases not matched to a gene: 5.

This chain connects TRBV6-6 to TRBJ2-7, with D maybe TRBD1 (5 bases). CDR1 is MNHNY, CDR2 SVGAGI, per germline (reference sequence). The CDR3 consists of 15 residues. Between the trimmed V and J ends, which lost 0 bases and 3 bases, there was a span of 12 bases. CDR3 loop: CASSYSYRFYYEQYF. The CDR3 DNA sequence: TGTGCCAGCAGTTACTCGTACAGGTTCTACTACGAGCAGTACTTC.

CDR3 nucleotide sequence: TGTGCCAGCAGCTTGCCTAGCGGGAGGGCTTCCTACAATGAGCAGTTCTTC. It translates to CASSLPSGRASYNEQFF. The chain employs TRBV14 and TRBJ2-1; 12 positions agree with TRBD2. The CDR3 totals 17 residues. Losses at the gene ends were 5 bases for V and 1 base for J; bases not matched to a gene: 6. Germline CDR1 SGHDN, CDR2 FVKESK.

The V and J genes are TRBV6-1 and TRBJ1-2, with D possibly TRBD1 on 6 matching bases. Germline V gene sequence: CDR1 MNHNS, CDR2 SASEGT. This CDR3 is built from 15 residues. Trimming removed 2 bases from V and 5 bases from J, with 15 bases in between. CDR3 DNA: TGTGCCAGCAGTGAAAGTGTCAGGGGAACGTATGGCTACACCTTC. The encoded protein is CASSESVRGTYGYTF.

The J gene is TRBJ2-1, the V gene TRBV7-9, with D unclear. This CDR3 has 11 residues. The ends were cut back, 3 bases at V and 13 bases at J, with 10 bases in the middle. Looked up from germline, CDR1 is SEHNR and CDR2 is FQNEAQ (reference sequence). CDR3 protein: CASSLVTEQFF. The CDR3 DNA sequence: TGTGCCAGCAGCTTGGTTACTGAACAGTTCTTC.